These 10 T cell receptor beta chains share one sample of origin, sequenced in a study of response to subunit inactivated influenza vaccine. TCRdb reprocessed the RT-PCR reads with MiXCR, giving one entry per CDR3 protein. The table has around 580,000 distinct CDR3 sequences, around 15% seen once. The sequenced sample was PBMCs from blood, obtained 11 to 12 days after vaccination. These receptors came from a man aged 50 to 60 who received an inactivated influenza vaccine.

The rearrangement links TRBV20-1 to TRBJ2-7, with D unresolved. Looked up from germline, CDR1 is DFQATT and CDR2 is SNEGSKA (reference sequence). This CDR3 has 12 residues. Trimming removed 1 base from V and 2 bases from J, with 6 bases in between. This chain's CDR3 is CSARVYAYEQYF. The CDR3 nucleotides are TGCAGTGCTAGAGTCTACGCCTACGAGCAGTACTTC.

About this clonotype: This clone may be a read error of a much larger clone one base away. The chain couples TRBV4-2 to TRBJ1-4; TRBD1 is a possible D gene (5 bases). The CDR3 loop spans 14 amino acids. V shed 4 bases and J shed 0 bases, with 6 bases lying between them. Germline V CDR1 and CDR2: LGHNA, YNFKEQ. The CDR3 reads CASSRTSTNEKLFF. CDR3 in DNA: TGTGCCAGCAGCCGGACATCAACTAATGAAAAACTGTTTTTT.

This clonotype was counted a few times. The gene calls are TRBV12-3 or TRBV12-4 and TRBJ2-2; possible D gene TRBD1, 7 bases. The CDR3 is 15 amino acids. V dropped 5 bases and J dropped 4 bases, with 14 bases sitting between them. The CDR3 DNA follows: TGTGCCAGCAGTCCCAGGGGGGTTACCACCGGGGAGCTGTTTTTT. Amino acids: CASSPRGVTTGELFF.

This clonotype was found a few times. The gene calls are TRBV5-1 and TRBJ2-5; the match to TRBD2 covers 10 bases. The CDR3 sequence is 14 residues long. The J segment lost 5 bases and the V segment lost 6 bases, leaving 7 bases of the junction unmatched. Germline V gives CDR1 SGHRS, CDR2 YFSETQ. CDR3 nucleotides: TGCGCCAGCAATCCTAGCGGGAGACGGGAGACCCAGTACTTC. Translated: CASNPSGRRETQYF.

The sample holds a few counts of this clonotype. The chain combines TRBV25-1 with TRBJ2-3, with D perhaps given as TRBD1 or TRBD2 (5 bases each). V lost 8 bases and J lost 4, with 16 bases in between. The CDR3 length is 14 residues. Germline V gene lookup returns CDR1 MGHDK and CDR2 SYGVNS. The CDR3 region has the DNA TGTGCCAGCCGTTCCGGGACCCTCTCAGATACGCAGTATTTT. This gives the protein CASRSGTLSDTQYF. Variable domain in full (rest from reference TRBV25-1 and TRBJ2-3): EADIYQTPRYLVIGTGKKITLECSQTMGHDKMYWYQQDPGMELHLIHYSYGVNSTEKGDLSSESTVSRIRTEHFPLTLESARPSHTSQYLCASRSGTLSDTQYFGPGTRLTVL.

This clonotype was observed a handful of times. The chain couples TRBV30 to TRBJ1-5; 9 bases are shared with TRBD1. The CDR3 covers 16 residues. Trimming took 0 bases from V and 1 from J; bases not matched to a gene: 4. The germline V gene has CDR1 GTSNPN and CDR2 SVGIG (reference sequence). CDR3 sequence: CAWSVGQGWSNQPQHF. The CDR3 DNA follows: TGTGCCTGGAGTGTGGGACAGGGTTGGAGCAATCAGCCCCAGCATTTT. The full variable domain, in which reference TRBV30 and TRBJ1-5 provide the parts outside the CDR3, is SQTIHQWPATLVQPVGSPLSLECTVEGTSNPNLYWYRQAAGRGLQLLFYSVGIGQISSEVPQNLSASRPQDRQFILSSKKLLLSDSGFYLCAWSVGQGWSNQPQHFGDGTRLSIL.

The genes are TRBV15 and TRBJ2-7; 9 nucleotides line up with TRBD2. The V segment lost 3 bases and the J segment 1 base; nucleotides outside the gene matches: 7. The CDR3 runs to 16 residues. CDR1 is LNHNV and CDR2 is YYDKDF in the germline V gene (reference sequence). CDR3 coding DNA: TGTGCCACCAGCAGCATCGGGGCGGGGGGGTCCTACGAGCAGTACTTC. Amino acid sequence: CATSSIGAGGSYEQYF.

A few counts support this clonotype. This rearrangement joins TRBV7-2 to TRBJ2-5; no clear D gene. Trimming cost V 1 base and J 1 base, with 10 bases left between them. This CDR3 is built from 15 residues. Germline V gene data show CDR1 as SGHTA and CDR2 as FQGNSA. The CDR3 sequence is CASSLVGPPQETQYF. The CDR3 coding sequence is TGTGCCAGCAGCTTAGTTGGGCCACCCCAAGAGACCCAGTACTTC.

This clonotype came up a few times. The chain carries TRBV5-1 and TRBJ1-2, with a possible D match to TRBD1 (5 bases). Germline V gene data show CDR1 as SGHRS and CDR2 as YFSETQ. The CDR3 is made up of 11 amino acids. Between the trimmed V and J ends, which lost 4 bases and 9 bases, there was a span of 10 bases. The CDR3 is CASSPGGSYTF. The CDR3 DNA sequence: TGCGCCAGCAGCCCTGGGGGGAGCTACACCTTC.

This clonotype was detected ten times or more. The V gene is TRBV5-1, the J gene TRBJ2-2; 10 positions match TRBD2. Germline loops: CDR1 SGHRS, CDR2 YFSETQ. Unmatched junction bases numbered 4, after V lost 8 bases and J lost 6 bases. The CDR3 has 13 amino acids. In DNA form, the CDR3 reads TGCGCCAGTACTAGCGGGATGTCCGGGGAGCTGTTTTTT. The encoded protein is CASTSGMSGELFF. The variable domain in full, with the rest retrieved from reference TRBV5-1 and TRBJ2-2, is KAGVTQTPRYLIKTRGQQVTLSCSPISGHRSVSWYQQTPGQGLQFLFEYFSETQRNKGNFPGRFSGRQFSNSRSEMNVSTLELGDSALYLCASTSGMSGELFFGEGSRLTVL.